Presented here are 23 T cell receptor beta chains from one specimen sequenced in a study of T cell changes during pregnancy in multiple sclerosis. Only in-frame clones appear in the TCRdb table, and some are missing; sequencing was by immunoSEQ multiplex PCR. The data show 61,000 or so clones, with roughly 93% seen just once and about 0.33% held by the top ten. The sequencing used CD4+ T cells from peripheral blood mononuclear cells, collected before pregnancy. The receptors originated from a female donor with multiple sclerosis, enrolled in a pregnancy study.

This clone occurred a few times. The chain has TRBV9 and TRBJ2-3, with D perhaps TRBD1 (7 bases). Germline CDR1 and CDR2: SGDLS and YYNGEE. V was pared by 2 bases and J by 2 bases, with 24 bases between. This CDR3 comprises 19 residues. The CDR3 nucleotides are TGTGCCAGCAGCGTCGCCCCGGGGGTACAGGGGCCTCACACAGATACGCAGTATTTT. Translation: CASSVAPGVQGPHTDTQYF.

Here the CDR3 DNA reads TGTGCCAGCAGCCATATCCCCGAAAGATTAGACGAGCAGTACTTC. Translating it yields CASSHIPERLDEQYF. V gene TRBV7-8 combines with J gene TRBJ2-7; no definite D call. The CDR3 length is 15 residues. Per germline, CDR1 SGHVS and CDR2 FQNEAQ. With 5 bases removed from V and 5 bases from J, the gap between germline ends came to 19 bases.

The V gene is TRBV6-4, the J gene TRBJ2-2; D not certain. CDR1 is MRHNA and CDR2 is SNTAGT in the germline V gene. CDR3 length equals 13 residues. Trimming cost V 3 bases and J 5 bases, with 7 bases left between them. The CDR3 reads CASSESGTGELFF. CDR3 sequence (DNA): TGTGCCAGCAGTGAATCCGGGACCGGGGAGCTGTTTTTT.

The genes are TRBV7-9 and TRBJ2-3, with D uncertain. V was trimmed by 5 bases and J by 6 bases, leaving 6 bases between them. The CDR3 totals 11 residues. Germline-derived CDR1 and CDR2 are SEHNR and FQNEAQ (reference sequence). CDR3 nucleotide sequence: TGTGCCAGCAGCCACGGGGATACGCAGTATTTT. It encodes CASSHGDTQYF.

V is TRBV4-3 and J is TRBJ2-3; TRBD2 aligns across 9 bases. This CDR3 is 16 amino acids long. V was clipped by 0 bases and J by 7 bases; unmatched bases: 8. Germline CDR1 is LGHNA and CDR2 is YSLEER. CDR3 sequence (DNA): TGCGCCAGCAGCCAAGAAGCCGGCGGGAGGGCACATACGCAGTATTTT. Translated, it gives CASSQEAGGRAHTQYF.

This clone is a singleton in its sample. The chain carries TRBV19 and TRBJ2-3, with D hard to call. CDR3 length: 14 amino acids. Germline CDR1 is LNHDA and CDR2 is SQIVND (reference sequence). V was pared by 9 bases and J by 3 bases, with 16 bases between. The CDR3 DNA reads TGTGCCAGCCCGGGTGAGGTAAGGACAGATACGCAGTATTTT. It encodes CASPGEVRTDTQYF. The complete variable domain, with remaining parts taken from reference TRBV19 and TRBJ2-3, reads DGGITQSPKYLFRKEGQNVTLSCEQNLNHDAMYWYRQDPGQGLRLIYYSQIVNDFQKGDIAEGYSVSREKKESFPLTVTSAQKNPTAFYLCASPGEVRTDTQYFGPGTRLTVL.

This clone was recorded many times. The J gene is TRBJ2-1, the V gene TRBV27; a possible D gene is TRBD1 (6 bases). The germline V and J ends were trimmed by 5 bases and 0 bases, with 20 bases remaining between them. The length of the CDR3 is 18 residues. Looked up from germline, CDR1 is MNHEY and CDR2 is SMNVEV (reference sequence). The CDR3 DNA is TGTGCCAGCAGTCTGACAGGAGGACTGAGCGGCTCCTACAATGAGCAGTTCTTC. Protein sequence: CASSLTGGLSGSYNEQFF.

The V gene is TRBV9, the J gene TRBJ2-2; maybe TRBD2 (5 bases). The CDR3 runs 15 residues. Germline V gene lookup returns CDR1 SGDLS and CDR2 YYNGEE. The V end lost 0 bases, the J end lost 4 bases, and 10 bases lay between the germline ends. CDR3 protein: CASSVDRGGTGELFF. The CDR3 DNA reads TGTGCCAGCAGCGTAGATCGGGGTGGCACCGGGGAGCTGTTTTTT.

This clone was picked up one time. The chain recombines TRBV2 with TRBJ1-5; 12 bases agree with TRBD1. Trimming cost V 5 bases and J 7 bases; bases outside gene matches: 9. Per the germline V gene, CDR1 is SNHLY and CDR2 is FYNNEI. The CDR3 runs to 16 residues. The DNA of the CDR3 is TGTGCCAGCAGTCCTGGGACAGGGGGCGCGAGGCAGCCCCAGCATTTT. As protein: CASSPGTGGARQPQHF.

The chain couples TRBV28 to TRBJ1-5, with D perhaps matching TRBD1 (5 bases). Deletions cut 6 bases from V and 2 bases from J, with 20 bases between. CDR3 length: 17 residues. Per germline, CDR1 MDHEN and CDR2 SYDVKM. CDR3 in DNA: TGTGCCAGCAGCCCTTGGTGGGGCCCTTCGGGCAATCAGCCCCAGCATTTT. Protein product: CASSPWWGPSGNQPQHF.

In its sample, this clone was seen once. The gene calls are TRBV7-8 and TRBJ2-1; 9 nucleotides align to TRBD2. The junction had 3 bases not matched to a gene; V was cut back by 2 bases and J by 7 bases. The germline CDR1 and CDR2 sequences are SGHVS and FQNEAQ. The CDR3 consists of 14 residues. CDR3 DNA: TGTGCCAGCAGCTTACCCCTAGCGGGGAATGAGCAGTTCTTC. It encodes CASSLPLAGNEQFF.

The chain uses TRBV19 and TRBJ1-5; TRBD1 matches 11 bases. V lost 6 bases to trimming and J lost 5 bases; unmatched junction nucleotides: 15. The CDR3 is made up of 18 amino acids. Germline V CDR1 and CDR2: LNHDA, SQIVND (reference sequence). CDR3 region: CASRPGTGGFQTHQPQHF. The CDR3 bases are TGTGCCAGTAGACCCGGGACAGGGGGTTTTCAAACCCATCAGCCCCAGCATTTT.

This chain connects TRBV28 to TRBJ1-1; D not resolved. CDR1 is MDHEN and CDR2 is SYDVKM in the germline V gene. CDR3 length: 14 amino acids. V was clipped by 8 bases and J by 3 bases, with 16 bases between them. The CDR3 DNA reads TGTGCCAGCGGATTCAATCAGAGGGACACTGAAGCTTTCTTT. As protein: CASGFNQRDTEAFF.

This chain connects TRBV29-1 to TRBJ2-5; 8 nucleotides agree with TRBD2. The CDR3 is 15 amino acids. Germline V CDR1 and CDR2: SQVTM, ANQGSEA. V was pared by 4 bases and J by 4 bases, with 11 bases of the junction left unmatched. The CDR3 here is CSVGPTGTSRETQYF. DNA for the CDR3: TGCAGCGTTGGGCCCACCGGGACTAGTCGAGAGACCCAGTACTTC.

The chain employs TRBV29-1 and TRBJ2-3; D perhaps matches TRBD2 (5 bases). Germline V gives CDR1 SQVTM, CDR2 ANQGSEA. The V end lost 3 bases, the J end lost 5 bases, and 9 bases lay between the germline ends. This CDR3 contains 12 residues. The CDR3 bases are TGCAGCGTTGAGAGGGAGAAAGATACGCAGTATTTT. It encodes CSVEREKDTQYF.

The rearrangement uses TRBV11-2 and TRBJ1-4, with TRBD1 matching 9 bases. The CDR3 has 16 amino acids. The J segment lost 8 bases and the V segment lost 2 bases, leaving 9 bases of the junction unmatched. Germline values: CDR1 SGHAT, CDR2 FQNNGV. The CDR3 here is CASSLMPGQGGEKLFF. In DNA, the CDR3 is TGTGCCAGCAGCTTAATGCCGGGACAGGGAGGCGAAAAACTGTTTTTT.

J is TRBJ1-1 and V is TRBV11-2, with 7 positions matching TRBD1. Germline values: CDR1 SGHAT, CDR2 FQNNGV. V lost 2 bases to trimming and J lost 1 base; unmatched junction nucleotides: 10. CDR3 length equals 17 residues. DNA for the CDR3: TGTGCCAGCAGCTTACATATTTGGCAGGGGGAGAACACTGAAGCTTTCTTT. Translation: CASSLHIWQGENTEAFF.

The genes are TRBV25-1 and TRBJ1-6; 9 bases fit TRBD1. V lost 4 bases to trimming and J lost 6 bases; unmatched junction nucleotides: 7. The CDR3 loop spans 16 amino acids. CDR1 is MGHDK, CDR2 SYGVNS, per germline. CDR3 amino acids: CASSGVRDRVNSPLHF. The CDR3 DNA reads TGTGCCAGCAGTGGAGTACGGGACAGGGTTAATTCACCCCTCCACTTT.

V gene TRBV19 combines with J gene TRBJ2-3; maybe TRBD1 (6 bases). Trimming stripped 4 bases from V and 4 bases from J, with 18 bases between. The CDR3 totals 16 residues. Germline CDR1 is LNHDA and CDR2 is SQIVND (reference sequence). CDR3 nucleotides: TGTGCCAGTAGTAGGAACAGGGAGATAGGCCCAGATACGCAGTATTTT. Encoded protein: CASSRNREIGPDTQYF.

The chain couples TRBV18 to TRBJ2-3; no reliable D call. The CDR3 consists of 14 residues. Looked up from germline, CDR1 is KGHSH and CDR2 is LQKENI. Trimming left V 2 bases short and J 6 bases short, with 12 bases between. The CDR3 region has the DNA TGTGCCAGCTCACCAGGGCCGTCCGGCGATACGCAGTATTTT. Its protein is CASSPGPSGDTQYF.

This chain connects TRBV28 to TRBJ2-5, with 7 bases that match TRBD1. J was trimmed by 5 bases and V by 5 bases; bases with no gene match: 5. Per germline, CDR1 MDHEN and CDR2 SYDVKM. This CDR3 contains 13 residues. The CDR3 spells CASSTGVRETQYF. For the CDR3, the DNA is TGTGCCAGCAGTACAGGGGTTAGGGAGACCCAGTACTTC. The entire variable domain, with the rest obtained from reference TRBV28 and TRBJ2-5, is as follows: DVKVTQSSRYLVKRTGEKVFLECVQDMDHENMFWYRQDPGLGLRLIYFSYDVKMKEKGDIPEGYSVSREKKERFSLILESASTNQTSMYLCASSTGVRETQYFGPGTRLLVL.

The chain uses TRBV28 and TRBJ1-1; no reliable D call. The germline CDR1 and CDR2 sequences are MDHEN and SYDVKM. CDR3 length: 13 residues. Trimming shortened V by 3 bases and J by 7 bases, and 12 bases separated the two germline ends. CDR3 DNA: TGTGCCAGCAGTTTCGCCAATGCGCGTGAAGCTTTCTTT. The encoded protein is CASSFANAREAFF.

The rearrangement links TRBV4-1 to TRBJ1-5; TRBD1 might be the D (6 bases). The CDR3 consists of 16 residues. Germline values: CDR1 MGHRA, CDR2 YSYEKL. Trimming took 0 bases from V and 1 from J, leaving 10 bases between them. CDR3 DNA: TGCGCCAGCAGCCAAGAGCTGGGGGCGAGCAATCAGCCCCAGCATTTT. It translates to CASSQELGASNQPQHF.